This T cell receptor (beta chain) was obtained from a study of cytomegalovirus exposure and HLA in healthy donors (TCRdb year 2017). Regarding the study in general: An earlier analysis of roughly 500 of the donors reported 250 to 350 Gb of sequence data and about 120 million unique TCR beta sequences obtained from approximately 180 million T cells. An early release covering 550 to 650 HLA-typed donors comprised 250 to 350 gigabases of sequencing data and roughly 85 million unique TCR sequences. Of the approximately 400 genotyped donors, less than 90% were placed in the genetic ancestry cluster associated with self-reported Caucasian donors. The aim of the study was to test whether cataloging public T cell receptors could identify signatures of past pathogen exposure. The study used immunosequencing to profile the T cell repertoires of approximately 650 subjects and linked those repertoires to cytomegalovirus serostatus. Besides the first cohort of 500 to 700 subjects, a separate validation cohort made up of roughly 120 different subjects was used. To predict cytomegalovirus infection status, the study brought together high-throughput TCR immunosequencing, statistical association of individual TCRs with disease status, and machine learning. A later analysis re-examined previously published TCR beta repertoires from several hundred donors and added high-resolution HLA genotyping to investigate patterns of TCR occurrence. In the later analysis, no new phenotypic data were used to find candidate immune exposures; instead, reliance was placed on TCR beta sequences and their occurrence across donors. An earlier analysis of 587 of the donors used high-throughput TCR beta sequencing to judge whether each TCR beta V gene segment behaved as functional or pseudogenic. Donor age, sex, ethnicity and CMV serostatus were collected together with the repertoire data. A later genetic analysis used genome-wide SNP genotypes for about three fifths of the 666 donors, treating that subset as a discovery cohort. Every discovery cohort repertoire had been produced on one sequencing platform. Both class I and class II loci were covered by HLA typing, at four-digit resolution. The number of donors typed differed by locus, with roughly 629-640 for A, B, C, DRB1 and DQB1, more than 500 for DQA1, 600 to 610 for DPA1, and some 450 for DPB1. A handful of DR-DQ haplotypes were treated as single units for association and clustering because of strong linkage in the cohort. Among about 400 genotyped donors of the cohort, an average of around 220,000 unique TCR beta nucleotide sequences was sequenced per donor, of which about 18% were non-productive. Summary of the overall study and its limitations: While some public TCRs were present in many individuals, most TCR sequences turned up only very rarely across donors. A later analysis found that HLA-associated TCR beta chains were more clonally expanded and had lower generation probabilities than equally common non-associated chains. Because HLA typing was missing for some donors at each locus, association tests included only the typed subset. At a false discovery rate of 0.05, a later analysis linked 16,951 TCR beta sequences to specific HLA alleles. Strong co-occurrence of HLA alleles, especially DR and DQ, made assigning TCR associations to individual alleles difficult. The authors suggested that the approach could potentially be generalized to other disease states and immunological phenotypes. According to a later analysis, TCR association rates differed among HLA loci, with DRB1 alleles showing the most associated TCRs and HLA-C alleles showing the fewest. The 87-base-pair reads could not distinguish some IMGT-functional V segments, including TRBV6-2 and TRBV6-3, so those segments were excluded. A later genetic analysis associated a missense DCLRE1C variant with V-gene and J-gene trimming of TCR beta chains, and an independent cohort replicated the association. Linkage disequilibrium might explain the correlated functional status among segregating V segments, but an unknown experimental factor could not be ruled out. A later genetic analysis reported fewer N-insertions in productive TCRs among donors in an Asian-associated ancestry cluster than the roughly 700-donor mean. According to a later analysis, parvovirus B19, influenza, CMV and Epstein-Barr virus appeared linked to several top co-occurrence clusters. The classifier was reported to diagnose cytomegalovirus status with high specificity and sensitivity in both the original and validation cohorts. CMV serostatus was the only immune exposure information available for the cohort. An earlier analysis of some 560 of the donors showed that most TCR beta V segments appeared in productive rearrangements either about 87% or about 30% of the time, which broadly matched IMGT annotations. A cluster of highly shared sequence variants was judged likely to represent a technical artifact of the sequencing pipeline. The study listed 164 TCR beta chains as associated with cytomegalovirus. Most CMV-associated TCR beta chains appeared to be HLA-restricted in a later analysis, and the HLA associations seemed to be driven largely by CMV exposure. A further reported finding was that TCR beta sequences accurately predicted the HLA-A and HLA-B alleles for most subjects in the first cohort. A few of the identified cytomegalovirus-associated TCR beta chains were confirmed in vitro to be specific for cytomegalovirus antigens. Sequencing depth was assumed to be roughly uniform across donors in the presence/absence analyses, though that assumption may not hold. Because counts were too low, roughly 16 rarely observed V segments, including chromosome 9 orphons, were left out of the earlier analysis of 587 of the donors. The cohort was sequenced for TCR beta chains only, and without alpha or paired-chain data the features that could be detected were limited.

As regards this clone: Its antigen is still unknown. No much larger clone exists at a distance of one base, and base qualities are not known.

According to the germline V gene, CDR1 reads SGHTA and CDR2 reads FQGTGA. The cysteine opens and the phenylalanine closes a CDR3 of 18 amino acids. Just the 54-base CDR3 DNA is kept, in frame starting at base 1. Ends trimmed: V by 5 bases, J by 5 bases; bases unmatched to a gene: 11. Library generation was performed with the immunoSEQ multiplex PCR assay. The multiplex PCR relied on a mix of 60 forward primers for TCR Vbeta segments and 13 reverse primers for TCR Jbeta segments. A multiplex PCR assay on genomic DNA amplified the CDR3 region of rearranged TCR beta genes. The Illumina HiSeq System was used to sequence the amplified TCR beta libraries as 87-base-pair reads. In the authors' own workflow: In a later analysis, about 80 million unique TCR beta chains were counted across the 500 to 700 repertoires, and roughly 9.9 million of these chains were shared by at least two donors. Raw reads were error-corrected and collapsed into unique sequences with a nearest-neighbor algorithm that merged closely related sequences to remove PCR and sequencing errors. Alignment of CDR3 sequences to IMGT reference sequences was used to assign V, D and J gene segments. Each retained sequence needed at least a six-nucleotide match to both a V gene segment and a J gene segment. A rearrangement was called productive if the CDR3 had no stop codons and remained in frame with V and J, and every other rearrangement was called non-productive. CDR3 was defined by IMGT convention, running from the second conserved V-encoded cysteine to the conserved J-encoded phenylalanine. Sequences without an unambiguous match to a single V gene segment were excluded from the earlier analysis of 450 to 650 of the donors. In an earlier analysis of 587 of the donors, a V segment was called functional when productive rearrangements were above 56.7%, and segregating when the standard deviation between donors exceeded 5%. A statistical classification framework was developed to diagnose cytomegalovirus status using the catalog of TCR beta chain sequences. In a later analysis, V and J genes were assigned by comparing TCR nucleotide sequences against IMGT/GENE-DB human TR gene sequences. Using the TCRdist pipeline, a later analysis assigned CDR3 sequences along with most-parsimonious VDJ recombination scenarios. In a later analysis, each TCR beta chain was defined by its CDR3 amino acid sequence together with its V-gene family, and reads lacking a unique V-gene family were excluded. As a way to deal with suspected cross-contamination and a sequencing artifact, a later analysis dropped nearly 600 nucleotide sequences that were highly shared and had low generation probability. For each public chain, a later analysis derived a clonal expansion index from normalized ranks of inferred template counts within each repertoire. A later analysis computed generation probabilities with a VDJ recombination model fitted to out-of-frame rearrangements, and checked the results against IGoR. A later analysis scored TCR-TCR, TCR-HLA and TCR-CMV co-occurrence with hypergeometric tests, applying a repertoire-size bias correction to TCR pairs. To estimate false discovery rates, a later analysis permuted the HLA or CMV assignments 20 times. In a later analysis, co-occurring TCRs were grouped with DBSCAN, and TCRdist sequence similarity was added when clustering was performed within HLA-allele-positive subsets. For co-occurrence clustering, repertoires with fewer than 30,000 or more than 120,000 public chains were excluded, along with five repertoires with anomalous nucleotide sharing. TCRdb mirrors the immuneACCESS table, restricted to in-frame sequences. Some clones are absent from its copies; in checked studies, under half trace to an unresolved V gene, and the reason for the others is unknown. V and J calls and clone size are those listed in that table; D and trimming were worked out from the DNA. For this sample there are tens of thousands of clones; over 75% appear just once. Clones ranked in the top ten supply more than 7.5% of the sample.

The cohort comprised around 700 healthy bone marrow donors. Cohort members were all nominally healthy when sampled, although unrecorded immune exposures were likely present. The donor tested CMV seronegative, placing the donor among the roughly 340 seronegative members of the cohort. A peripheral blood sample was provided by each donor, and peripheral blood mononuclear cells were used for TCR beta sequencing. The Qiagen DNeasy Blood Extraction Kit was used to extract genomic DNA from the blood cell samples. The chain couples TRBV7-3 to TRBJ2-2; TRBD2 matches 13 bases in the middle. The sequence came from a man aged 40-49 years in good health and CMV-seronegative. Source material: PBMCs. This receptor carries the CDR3 CASSLRPLAGGRTGELFF. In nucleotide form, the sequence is TGTGCCAGCAGCCTCCGGCCACTAGCGGGGGGGAGGACCGGGGAGCTGTTTTTT.